This T cell receptor beta chain originates from a study of Tregs in tolerant kidney transplant recipients. The assay was immunoSEQ multiplex PCR, and TCRdb's table has in-frame clones only and misses some. The repertoire consists of about 81,000 clones, with roughly 90% occurring once and the leading ten covering around 1.6%. Looked up from germline, CDR1 is SGHTA and CDR2 is FQGTGA. The ends were cut back, 6 bases at V and 2 bases at J, with 10 bases in the middle. There are 13 residues in the CDR3. Recipients received nonmyeloablative bone marrow transplants from related graft donors, with transient mixed chimerism.

This chain links TRBV7-3 with TRBJ1-1, with D unresolved. The origin of this receptor is a human patient who received a combined kidney and bone marrow transplant. Some T cells may originate from the graft donor. The specimen comprised CD4+ T cells from blood (PBMCs), sampled 24 months after the transplant. CDR3 residues: CASSITVNTEAFF. The CDR3 nucleotides read TGTGCCAGCAGTATTACAGTTAACACTGAAGCTTTCTTT.